This TCR beta chain was sequenced in a study of blood T cell repertoires in COVID-19. Turning to the study itself: Sample material is recorded as cDNA or gDNA derived from T cells, B-cell-depleted T cells, or PBMCs.

Here immunoSEQ multiplex PCR was the method, and the copy in TCRdb shows in-frame clones only, minus some. The sample shows approximately 92,000 clones, 87% of them seen only once. Germline V lookup: CDR1 MGHRA, CDR2 YSYEKL. V lost 6 bases, J lost 1 base, and 16 bases lay in between. The CDR3 contains 15 residues. Source material: peripheral blood. The V call is TRBV4-1, the J call TRBJ2-7; maybe TRBD1 (6 bases). The sequence was collected from a woman aged 60 to 75 with COVID-19, enrolled during active disease. The CDR3 nucleotides read TGCGCCAGCAGTCCAGGGGCGGGTCGTTCCTACGAGCAGTACTTC. Translation gives CASSPGAGRSYEQYF.